Each of the 16 T cell receptor beta chains below was sequenced from the same sample in a study of T-cell reconstitution after alpha-beta-depleted transplantation in children. Using unique molecular identifiers, the investigators prepared the TCRbeta library. TCRdb independently ran MiXCR on the PCR reads; one entry per CDR3 protein. The sample gives approximately 520,000 distinct CDR3 sequences, approximately 32% of which show up once; approximately 2.3% is in the top ten. The sample here was PBMCs from the stem cell graft donor, taken from the stem cell graft. These receptors were taken from a human donor who donated a stem cell graft to a child with aplastic anemia.

The chain uses TRBV15 and TRBJ2-7, with D possibly being TRBD1 or TRBD2 (6 bases each). CDR1 and CDR2 (germline): LNHNV, YYDKDF (reference sequence). CDR3 length: 14 amino acids. The V end lost 0 bases, the J end lost 2 bases, and 8 bases lay between the germline ends. The CDR3 nucleotides are TGTGCCACCAGCAGAGATCGGGGGCCCTACGAGCAGTACGTC. Its protein is CATSRDRGPYEQYV.

The CDR3 is CASTYRLVNIGSGTGELFF. Written as DNA, the CDR3 is TGTGCCAGTACCTACCGCCTGGTTAATATCGGGAGCGGCACCGGGGAGCTGTTTTTT. The chain recombines TRBV19 with TRBJ2-2, with D possibly TRBD2 on 6 matching bases. The ends were cut back, 7 bases at V and 4 bases at J, with 28 bases in the middle. Germline values: CDR1 LNHDA, CDR2 SQIVND (reference sequence). CDR3 length: 19 residues. Using reference TRBV19 and TRBJ2-2 for the parts outside the CDR3, the full variable domain is DGGITQSPKYLFRKEGQNVTLSCEQNLNHDAMYWYRQDPGQGLRLIYYSQIVNDFQKGDIAEGYSVSREKKESFPLTVTSAQKNPTAFYLCASTYRLVNIGSGTGELFFGEGSRLTVL.

This clonotype was counted only a few times. The rearrangement joins TRBV6-5 to TRBJ2-3, with D possibly TRBD1 on 6 matching bases. V was shortened by 2 bases and J by 1 base, with 10 bases between the two germline ends. Germline assignment: CDR1 MNHEY and CDR2 SVGAGI. CDR3 length equals 15 residues. The CDR3 protein is CASSYQGSRTDTQYF. As DNA, the CDR3 is TGTGCCAGCAGTTACCAGGGGTCTCGCACAGATACGCAGTATTTT.

The chain combines TRBV6-2 or TRBV6-3 with TRBJ2-1; 8 bases map to TRBD1. The trim removed 5 bases at V and 7 bases at J, leaving 10 bases unmatched. The CDR3 spans 15 residues. Germline V gene data show CDR1 as MNHEY and CDR2 as SVGEGT. The CDR3 here is CASSMTGAGRNEQFF. The CDR3 DNA follows: TGTGCCAGCAGTATGACAGGGGCGGGGAGGAATGAGCAGTTCTTC.

This clonotype turned up a few times. The CDR3 DNA sequence: TGTGCCAGCAGCCTCGGACAGGGTCTATACGAGCAGTACTTC. It encodes CASSLGQGLYEQYF. The genes are TRBV5-8 and TRBJ2-7; TRBD1 agrees at 8 bases. The CDR3 length is 14 residues. Germline V CDR1 and CDR2: SGHTS, YDEGEE. Trimming cost V 4 bases and J 4 bases; bases outside gene matches: 7.

This clonotype was counted between two and nine times. The chain links TRBV11-2 to TRBJ2-1; TRBD2 matches 8 bases. The CDR3 extends over 18 amino acids. Germline V CDR1 and CDR2: SGHAT, FQNNGV. The V and J ends lost 5 bases and 8 bases, in that order; junction bases with no gene match: 20. The CDR3 here is CASSIRPPAGGRAYEQFF. DNA of the CDR3: TGTGCCAGCAGCATACGTCCCCCGGCGGGAGGTCGAGCCTATGAGCAGTTCTTC.

The V gene is TRBV5-1, the J gene TRBJ1-4; no reliable D call. The germline CDR1 and CDR2 sequences are SGHRS and YFSETQ. The length of the CDR3 is 15 residues. V was pared by 4 bases and J by 7 bases, with 17 bases between. The CDR3 sequence: CASSPSSRPFEKLFF. The CDR3 region has the DNA TGCGCCAGCAGCCCTTCAAGCCGGCCCTTTGAAAAACTGTTTTTT.

The V gene is TRBV6-2 or TRBV6-3, the J gene TRBJ2-7; D ambiguous. The length of the CDR3 is 12 residues. Germline CDR1 and CDR2: MNHEY and SVGEGT. Trimming cost V 2 bases and J 0 bases, with 2 bases left between them. The CDR3, as DNA: TGTGCCAGCAGTTACACCTCCTACGAGCAGTACGTC. Translating it yields CASSYTSYEQYV.

The J gene is TRBJ2-2, the V gene TRBV20-1; 9 bases align to TRBD2. Germline CDR1 reads DFQATT; CDR2 reads SNEGSKA (reference sequence). The CDR3 spans 14 residues. Germline trimming cut 3 bases from V and 6 bases from J; bases unmatched to any gene: 5. The CDR3 DNA reads TGCAGTGCTAGGGGGGTAGCGGGAGCCGGGGAGCTGTTTTTT. Translating gives CSARGVAGAGELFF.

This clonotype was counted between two and nine times. This chain uses TRBV29-1 with TRBJ2-1; perhaps TRBD2 as D (7 bases). Germline V gene data show CDR1 as SQVTM and CDR2 as ANQGSEA. This CDR3 has 17 residues. V was clipped by 4 bases and J by 4 bases, with 23 bases between them. Here the CDR3 reads CSVGRGYRSGKYNEQFF. The CDR3 coding sequence is TGCAGCGTTGGGAGGGGGTACAGAAGCGGGAAGTACAATGAGCAGTTCTTC.

This chain links TRBV4-3 with TRBJ2-6; tentatively, D is TRBD1 or TRBD2 (5 bases each). This CDR3 is 17 amino acids long. The V end was cut by 1 base, the J end by 0 bases, with 10 bases between. CDR1 is LGHNA, CDR2 YSLEER, per germline. The CDR3 region has the DNA TGCGCCAGCAGCCAAGGGGGACGGAGCTCTGGGGCCAACGTCCTGACTTTC. Translated, it gives CASSQGGRSSGANVLTF.

This sequence joins TRBV6-5 and TRBJ1-3; perhaps TRBD1 as D (5 bases). Germline V CDR1 and CDR2: MNHEY, SVGAGI. The CDR3 is made up of 12 amino acids. V lost 2 bases, J lost 10 bases, and 9 bases lay in between. The CDR3 is CASSYRGGTIYF. The DNA of the CDR3 is TGTGCCAGCAGTTACAGGGGTGGAACCATATATTTT.

The gene calls are TRBV30 and TRBJ2-3; 8 bases line up with TRBD1. Germline CDR1 reads GTSNPN; CDR2 reads SVGIG (reference sequence). The CDR3 contains 14 residues. V shed 2 bases, J shed 4 bases, and the junction held 5 bases outside the gene matches. The CDR3 reads CAWSSGGASDTQYF. CDR3 in DNA: TGTGCCTGGAGTTCAGGGGGCGCGTCAGATACGCAGTATTTT.

The V call is TRBV7-9, the J call TRBJ1-1, with TRBD1 as a possible D gene (6 bases). Trimming took 0 bases from V and 3 from J, leaving 14 bases between them. Looked up from germline, CDR1 is SEHNR and CDR2 is FQNEAQ (reference sequence). The CDR3 extends over 16 amino acids. Here the CDR3 reads CASSLARGGSDTEAFF. CDR3 DNA: TGTGCCAGCAGCTTAGCCAGGGGCGGGTCGGACACTGAAGCTTTCTTT.

This clonotype has just a few counts. This chain links TRBV4-3 with TRBJ2-7; D is unresolved. The CDR3 totals 14 residues. The V gene lost 0 bases and the J gene lost 2 bases, with 8 bases spanning the gap. CDR1 and CDR2 from the germline V gene are LGHNA and YSLEER. CDR3: CASSQDPLTYEQYF. The CDR3 DNA follows: TGCGCCAGCAGCCAAGATCCATTGACCTACGAGCAGTACTTC.

V and J are TRBV5-1 and TRBJ2-5; D unresolved. V lost 0 bases and J 2 bases, leaving 8 bases between the germline ends. CDR3 size: 14 residues. In germline, CDR1 is SGHRS, CDR2 YFSETQ. CDR3 sequence: CASSLEQVQETQYF. The CDR3 region has the DNA TGCGCCAGCAGCTTGGAGCAGGTACAAGAGACCCAGTACTTC.